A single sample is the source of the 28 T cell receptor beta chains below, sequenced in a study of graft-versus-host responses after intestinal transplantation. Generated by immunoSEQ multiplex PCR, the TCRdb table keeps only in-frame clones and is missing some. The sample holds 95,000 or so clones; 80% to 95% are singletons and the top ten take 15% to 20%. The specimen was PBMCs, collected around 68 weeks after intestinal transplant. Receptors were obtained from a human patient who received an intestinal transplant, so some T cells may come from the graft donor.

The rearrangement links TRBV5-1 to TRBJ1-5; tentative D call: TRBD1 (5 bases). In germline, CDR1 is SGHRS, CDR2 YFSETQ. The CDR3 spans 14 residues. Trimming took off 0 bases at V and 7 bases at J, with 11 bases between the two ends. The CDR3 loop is CASSLGAGSQPQHF. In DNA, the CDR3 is TGCGCCAGCAGCTTGGGGGCAGGGTCACAGCCCCAGCATTTT.

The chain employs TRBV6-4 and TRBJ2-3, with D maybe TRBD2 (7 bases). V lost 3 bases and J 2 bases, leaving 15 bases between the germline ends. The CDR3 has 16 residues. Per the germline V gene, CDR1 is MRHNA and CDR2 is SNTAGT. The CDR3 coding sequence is TGTGCCAGCAGTGAGCAGGCGGGGGCCCACACAGATACGCAGTATTTT. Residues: CASSEQAGAHTDTQYF.

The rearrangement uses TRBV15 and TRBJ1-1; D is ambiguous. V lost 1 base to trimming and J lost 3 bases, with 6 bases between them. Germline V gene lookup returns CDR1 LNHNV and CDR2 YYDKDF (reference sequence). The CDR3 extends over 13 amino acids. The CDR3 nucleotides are TGTGCCACCAGCAGAGTCCCAGACACTGAAGCTTTCTTT. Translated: CATSRVPDTEAFF. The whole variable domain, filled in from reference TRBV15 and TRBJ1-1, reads DAMVIQNPRYQVTQFGKPVTLSCSQTLNHNVMYWYQQKSSQAPKLLFHYYDKDFNNEADTPDNFQSRRPNTSFCFLDIRSPGLGDTAMYLCATSRVPDTEAFFGQGTRLTVV.

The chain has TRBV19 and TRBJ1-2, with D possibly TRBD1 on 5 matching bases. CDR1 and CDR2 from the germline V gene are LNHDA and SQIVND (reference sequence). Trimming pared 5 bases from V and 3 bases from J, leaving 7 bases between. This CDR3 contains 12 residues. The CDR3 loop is CASSPGDYGYTF. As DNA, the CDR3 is TGTGCCAGTAGTCCGGGGGACTATGGCTACACCTTC.

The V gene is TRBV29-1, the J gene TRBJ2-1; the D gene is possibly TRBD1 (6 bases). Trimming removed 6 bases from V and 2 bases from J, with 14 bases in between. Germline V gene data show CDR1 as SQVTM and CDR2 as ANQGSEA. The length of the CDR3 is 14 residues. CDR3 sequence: CSVKNRDTYNEQFF. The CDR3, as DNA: TGCAGCGTCAAGAACAGGGATACCTACAATGAGCAGTTCTTC.

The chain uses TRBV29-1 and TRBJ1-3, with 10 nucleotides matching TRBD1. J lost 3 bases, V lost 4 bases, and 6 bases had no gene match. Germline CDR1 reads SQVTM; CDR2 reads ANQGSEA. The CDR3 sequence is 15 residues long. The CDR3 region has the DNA TGCAGCGTTGGGACAGGGGGGTCTTATGGAAACACCATATATTTT. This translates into CSVGTGGSYGNTIYF.

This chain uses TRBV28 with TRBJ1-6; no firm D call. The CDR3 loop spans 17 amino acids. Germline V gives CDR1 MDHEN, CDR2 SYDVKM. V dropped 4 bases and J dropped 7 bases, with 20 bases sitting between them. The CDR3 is CASSYHSLGISNSPLHF. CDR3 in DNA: TGTGCCAGCAGTTACCATTCGCTTGGGATATCGAATTCACCCCTCCACTTT.

DNA for the CDR3: TGTGCCAGCAGCTTAGTTTTCGGGGACAGGGGCGAGAACTATGGCTACACCTTC. This gives the protein CASSLVFGDRGENYGYTF. This chain links TRBV13 with TRBJ1-2; 10 bases fit TRBD1. V dropped 1 base and J dropped 2; count of bases not matched to a gene: 10. The germline V gene has CDR1 PRHDT and CDR2 FYEKMQ (reference sequence). This CDR3 is built from 18 residues.

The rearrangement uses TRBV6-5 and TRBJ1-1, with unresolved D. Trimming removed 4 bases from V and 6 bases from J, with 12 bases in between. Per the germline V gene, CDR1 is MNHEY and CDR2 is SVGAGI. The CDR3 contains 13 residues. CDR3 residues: CASSWGWGAEAFF. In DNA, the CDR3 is TGTGCCAGCAGTTGGGGTTGGGGAGCTGAAGCTTTCTTT.

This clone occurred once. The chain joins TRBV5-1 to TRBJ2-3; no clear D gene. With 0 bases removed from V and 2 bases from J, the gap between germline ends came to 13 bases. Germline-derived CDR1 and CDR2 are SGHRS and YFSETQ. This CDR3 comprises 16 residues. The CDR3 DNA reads TGCGCCAGCAGCTTGGCCGGGTTCCCACCCACAGATACGCAGTATTTT. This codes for CASSLAGFPPTDTQYF.

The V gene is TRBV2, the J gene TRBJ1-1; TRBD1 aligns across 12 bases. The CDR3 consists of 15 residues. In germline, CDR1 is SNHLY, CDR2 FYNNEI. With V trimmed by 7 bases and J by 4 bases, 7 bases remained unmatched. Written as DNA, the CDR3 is TGTGCCAGCACCTACGGGACAGGGGGCCCCACTGAAGCTTTCTTT. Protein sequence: CASTYGTGGPTEAFF.

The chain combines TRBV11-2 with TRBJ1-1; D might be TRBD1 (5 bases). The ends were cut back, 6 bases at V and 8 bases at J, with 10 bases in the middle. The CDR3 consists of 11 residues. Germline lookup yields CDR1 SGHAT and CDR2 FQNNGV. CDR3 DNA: TGTGCCAGCAGGCTTCGGGGCGAAGCTTTCTTT. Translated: CASRLRGEAFF.

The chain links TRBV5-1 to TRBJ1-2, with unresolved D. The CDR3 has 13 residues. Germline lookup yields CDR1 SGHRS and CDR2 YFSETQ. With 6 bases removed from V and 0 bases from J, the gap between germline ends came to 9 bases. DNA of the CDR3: TGCGCCAGCACCAAGAACCCTAACTATGGCTACACCTTC. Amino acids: CASTKNPNYGYTF.

The CDR3: CASSPRAHRGNTIYF. The CDR3 coding sequence is TGTGCCAGCAGCCCCCGGGCCCACCGGGGAAACACCATATATTTT. The rearrangement joins TRBV9 to TRBJ1-3; no definite D call. Germline CDR1 is SGDLS and CDR2 is YYNGEE. This CDR3 comprises 15 residues. Trimming shortened V by 4 bases and J by 4 bases, and 15 bases separated the two germline ends. Combining the CDR3 with reference TRBV9 and TRBJ1-3 gives the whole variable domain DSGVTQTPKHLITATGQRVTLRCSPRSGDLSVYWYQQSLDQGLQFLIQYYNGEERAKGNILERFSAQQFPDLHSELNLSSLELGDSALYFCASSPRAHRGNTIYFGEGSWLTVV.

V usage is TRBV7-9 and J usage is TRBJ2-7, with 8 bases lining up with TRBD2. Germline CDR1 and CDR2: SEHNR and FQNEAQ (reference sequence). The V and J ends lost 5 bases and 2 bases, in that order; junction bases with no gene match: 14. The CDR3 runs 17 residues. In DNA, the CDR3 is TGTGCCAGCAGCCACAACCCCCCGCGGGGGGACCCCTACGAGCAGTACTTC. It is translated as CASSHNPPRGDPYEQYF. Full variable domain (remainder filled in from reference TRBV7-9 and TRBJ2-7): DTGVSQNPRHKITKRGQNVTFRCDPISEHNRLYWYRQTLGQGPEFLTYFQNEAQLEKSRLLSDRFSAERPKGSFSTLEIQRTEQGDSAMYLCASSHNPPRGDPYEQYFGPGTRLTVT.

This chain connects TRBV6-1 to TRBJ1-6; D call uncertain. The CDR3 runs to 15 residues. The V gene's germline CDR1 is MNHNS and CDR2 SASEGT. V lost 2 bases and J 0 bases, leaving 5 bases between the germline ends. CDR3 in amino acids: CASSEMSSYNSPLHF. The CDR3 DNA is TGTGCCAGCAGTGAAATGAGCTCCTATAATTCACCCCTCCACTTT.

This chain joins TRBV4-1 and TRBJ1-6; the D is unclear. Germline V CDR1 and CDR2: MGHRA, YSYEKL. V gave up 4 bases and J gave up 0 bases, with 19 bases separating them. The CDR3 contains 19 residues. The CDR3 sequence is CASSPIPAEGRSYNSPLHF. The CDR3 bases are TGCGCCAGCAGCCCCATTCCGGCAGAGGGTCGCTCCTATAATTCACCCCTCCACTTT.

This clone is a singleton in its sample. CDR3 coding DNA: TGTGCCAGCAGCCCCGGGACTAGCGCTCACAATGAGCAGTTCTTC. Translating it yields CASSPGTSAHNEQFF. The chain joins TRBV4-2 to TRBJ2-1, with 10 bases lining up with TRBD2. V shed 4 bases and J 5 bases; nucleotides not matched to a gene: 5. The CDR3 loop spans 15 amino acids. From germline, CDR1 is LGHNA and CDR2 YNFKEQ.

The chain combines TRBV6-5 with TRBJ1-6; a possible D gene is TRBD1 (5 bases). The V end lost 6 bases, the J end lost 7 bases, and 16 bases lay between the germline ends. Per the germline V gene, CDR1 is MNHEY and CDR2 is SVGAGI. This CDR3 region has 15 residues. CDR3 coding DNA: TGTGCCAGCAGGGACCTCGACAGCTCAAATTCACCCCTCCACTTT. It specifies CASRDLDSSNSPLHF.

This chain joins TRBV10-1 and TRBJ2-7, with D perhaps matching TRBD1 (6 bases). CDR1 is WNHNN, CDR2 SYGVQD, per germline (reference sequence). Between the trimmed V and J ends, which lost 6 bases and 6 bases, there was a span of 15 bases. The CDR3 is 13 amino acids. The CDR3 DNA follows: TGCGCCAGCAGCCCCGGAGAAGGGGGCGAGCAGTACTTC. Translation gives CASSPGEGGEQYF.

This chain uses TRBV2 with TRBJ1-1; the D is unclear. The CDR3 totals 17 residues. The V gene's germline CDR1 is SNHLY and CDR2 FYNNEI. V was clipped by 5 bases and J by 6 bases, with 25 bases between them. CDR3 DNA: TGTGCCAGCAGTATAAGCCCCCGGATCGAGAGGGTCGCTGAAGCTTTCTTT. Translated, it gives CASSISPRIERVAEAFF.

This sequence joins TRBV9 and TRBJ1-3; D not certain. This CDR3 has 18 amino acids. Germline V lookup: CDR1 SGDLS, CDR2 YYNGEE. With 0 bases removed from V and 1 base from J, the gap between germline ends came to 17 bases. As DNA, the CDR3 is TGTGCCAGCAGCGTAGAGGCGGTGTTGGCAGTTTCTGGAAACACCATATATTTT. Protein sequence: CASSVEAVLAVSGNTIYF.

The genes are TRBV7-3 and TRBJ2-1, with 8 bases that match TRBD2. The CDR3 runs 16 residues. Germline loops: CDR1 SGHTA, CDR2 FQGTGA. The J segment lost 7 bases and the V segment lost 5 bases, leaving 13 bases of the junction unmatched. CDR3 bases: TGTGCCAGCAGCCGATCAGGACTAGCCCGAAATAATGAGCAGTTCTTC. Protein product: CASSRSGLARNNEQFF.

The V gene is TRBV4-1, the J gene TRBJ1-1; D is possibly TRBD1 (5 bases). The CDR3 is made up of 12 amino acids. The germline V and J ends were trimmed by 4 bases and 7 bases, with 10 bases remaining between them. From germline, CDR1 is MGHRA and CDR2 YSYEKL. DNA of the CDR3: TGCGCCAGCAGCCCCCCTGGGGGTGAAGCTTTCTTT. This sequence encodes CASSPPGGEAFF.

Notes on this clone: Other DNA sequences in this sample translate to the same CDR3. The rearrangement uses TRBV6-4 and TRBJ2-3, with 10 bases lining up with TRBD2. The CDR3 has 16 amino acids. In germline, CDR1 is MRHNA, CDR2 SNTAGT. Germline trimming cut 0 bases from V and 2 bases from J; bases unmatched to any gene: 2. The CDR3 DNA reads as TGTGCCAGCAGTGACTCGAGCGGGGGGGCCACAGATACGCAGTATTTT. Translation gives CASSDSSGGATDTQYF.

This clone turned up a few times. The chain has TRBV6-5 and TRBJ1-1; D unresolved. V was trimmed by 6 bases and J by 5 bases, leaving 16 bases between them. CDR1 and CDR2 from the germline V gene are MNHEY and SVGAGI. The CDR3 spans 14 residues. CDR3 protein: CASSTGETTTEAFF. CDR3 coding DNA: TGTGCCAGCAGCACCGGGGAGACTACGACTGAAGCTTTCTTT.

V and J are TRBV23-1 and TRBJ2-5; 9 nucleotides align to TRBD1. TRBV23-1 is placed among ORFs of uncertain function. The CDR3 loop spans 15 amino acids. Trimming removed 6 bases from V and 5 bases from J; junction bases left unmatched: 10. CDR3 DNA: TGCGCCAGCAGCCTCCGGGACAGGGTCGGGGAGACCCAGTACTTC. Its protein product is CASSLRDRVGETQYF.

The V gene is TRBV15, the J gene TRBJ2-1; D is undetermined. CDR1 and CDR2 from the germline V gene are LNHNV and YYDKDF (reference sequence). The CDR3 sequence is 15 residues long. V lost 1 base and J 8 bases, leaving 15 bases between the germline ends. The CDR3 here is CATSRGGYSQDEQFF. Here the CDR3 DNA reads TGTGCCACCAGCAGAGGTGGTTATTCCCAGGATGAGCAGTTCTTC.